This TCR beta chain was captured by sequencing in a study of T cell responses to AZD1222 COVID-19 vaccine. Study conclusions and caveats: The donor cohort was predominantly white British with a female majority, and clonal diversity may have been underestimated.

Libraries were prepared by immunoSEQ multiplex PCR; TCRdb keeps only in-frame clonotypes and omits some of them. The data contain 90,000 to 100,000 clones, about 90% of them singletons. With regard to this clone: Antigen: not known.

This clonotype was obtained from an adult in good health. Sequencing was performed on peripheral blood, taken on day 0 of AZD1222 vaccination.

CDR3 sequence reads: CASSWKTGSLSGNTIYF. CDR3 DNA: TGTGCCAGCAGCTGGAAAACCGGGTCGCTCTCTGGAAACACCATATATTTT. V gene TRBV7-9 combines with J gene TRBJ1-3; D unclear. Per the germline V gene, CDR1 is SEHNR and CDR2 is FQNEAQ (reference sequence). This CDR3 region has 17 residues. Trimming stripped 4 bases from V and 0 bases from J, with 16 bases between.